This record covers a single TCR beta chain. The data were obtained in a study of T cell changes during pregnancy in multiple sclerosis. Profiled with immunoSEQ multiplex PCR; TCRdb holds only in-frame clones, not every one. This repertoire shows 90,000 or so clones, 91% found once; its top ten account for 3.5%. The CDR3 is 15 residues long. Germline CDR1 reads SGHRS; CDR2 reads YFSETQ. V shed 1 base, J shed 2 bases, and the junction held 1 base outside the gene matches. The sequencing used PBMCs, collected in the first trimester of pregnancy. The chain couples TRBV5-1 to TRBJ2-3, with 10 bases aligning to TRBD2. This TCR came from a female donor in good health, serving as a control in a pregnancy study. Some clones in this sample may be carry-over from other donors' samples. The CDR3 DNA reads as TGCGCCAGCAGCTTGAGCGGGAGGGTCACAGATACGCAGTATTTT. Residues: CASSLSGRVTDTQYF.